A single sample gave rise to the 19 T cell receptor beta chains below, sequenced in a study of cytomegalovirus exposure and HLA in healthy donors. Method: immunoSEQ multiplex PCR; TCRdb's copy keeps in-frame clones and lacks some. The table records some 100,000 clones, more than 85% of them present only once. Sequenced: PBMCs. These receptor sequences come from a man in his late teens or twenties in good health and CMV-seropositive.

CDR3 sequence (DNA): TGTGCCAGCAGTAGGGCCAGGGGAGGGTTTGAGACCCAGTACTTC. Translation: CASSRARGGFETQYF. The J gene is TRBJ2-5, the V gene TRBV2; D is possibly TRBD2 (7 bases). Germline V gene lookup returns CDR1 SNHLY and CDR2 FYNNEI. Deletions cut 5 bases from V and 5 bases from J, with 18 bases between. The CDR3 sequence is 15 residues long.

The chain recombines TRBV10-3 with TRBJ2-7; 12 bases are shared with TRBD2. CDR1 is ENHRY, CDR2 SYGVKD, per germline. The CDR3 runs to 17 residues. J gave up 0 bases and V 4 bases, and 7 bases lay outside the gene matches. The CDR3 region has the DNA TGTGCCATCAGTGGGTCTAGCGGGGGGGTGAGCTCCTACGAGCAGTACTTC. It translates to CAISGSSGGVSSYEQYF.

This clone was detected a few times. The chain has TRBV9 and TRBJ2-7, with D perhaps TRBD1 (6 bases). V gave up 2 bases and J gave up 2 bases, with 14 bases separating them. The CDR3 is made up of 15 amino acids. From germline, CDR1 is SGDLS and CDR2 YYNGEE. The CDR3 loop is CASSVGYRAAYEQYF. The CDR3 DNA is TGTGCCAGCAGCGTCGGATACAGGGCAGCCTACGAGCAGTACTTC.

The CDR3 nucleotides read TGTGCCAGCAGCTTAGGAGCAGATTGGAGGAGCAATCAGCCCCAGCATTTT. Protein product: CASSLGADWRSNQPQHF. The V gene is TRBV11-2, the J gene TRBJ1-5; no clear D. The CDR3 spans 17 residues. Deletions cut 1 base from V and 1 base from J, with 14 bases between. Germline loops: CDR1 SGHAT, CDR2 FQNNGV.

The chain carries TRBV6-6 and TRBJ1-5, with 7 bases matching TRBD1. CDR1 is MNHNY and CDR2 is SVGAGI in the germline V gene (reference sequence). J lost 2 bases, V lost 7 bases, and 11 bases had no gene match. The CDR3 totals 16 residues. DNA of the CDR3: TGTGCCAGCACCCCCGACAGGGATGGACGCAATCAGCCCCAGCATTTT. This translates into CASTPDRDGRNQPQHF.

The gene calls are TRBV14 and TRBJ2-7, with D possibly matching TRBD2 (6 bases). CDR1 is SGHDN and CDR2 is FVKESK in the germline V gene. This CDR3 has 14 amino acids. V was pared by 4 bases and J by 4 bases, with 14 bases between. The CDR3 DNA reads TGTGCCAGCAGCCTCCCGGGGGTGCCTTACGAGCAGTACTTC. Translation gives CASSLPGVPYEQYF.

The chain uses TRBV4-2 and TRBJ1-5, with a possible D match to TRBD1 (6 bases). The CDR3 length is 17 residues. In germline, CDR1 is LGHNA, CDR2 YNFKEQ. Between the trimmed V and J ends, which lost 2 bases and 5 bases, there was a span of 19 bases. CDR3 sequence: CASSQPPGGPVDQPQHF. CDR3 DNA: TGTGCCAGCAGCCAACCCCCGGGGGGCCCGGTGGATCAGCCCCAGCATTTT.

This chain connects TRBV7-9 to TRBJ1-1, with 9 bases aligning to TRBD1. This CDR3 region has 15 residues. The ends lost 8 bases at V and 3 bases at J; junction bases unmatched: 10. Germline CDR1 reads SEHNR; CDR2 reads FQNEAQ (reference sequence). The CDR3 protein is CASYGDRERDTEAFF. The CDR3 DNA reads as TGTGCCAGCTATGGGGACAGGGAAAGAGACACTGAAGCTTTCTTT.

The chain is built from TRBV6-5 and TRBJ2-3, with TRBD2 matching 13 bases. Germline trimming cut 5 bases from V and 7 bases from J; bases unmatched to any gene: 6. The CDR3 covers 15 residues. Germline CDR1 is MNHEY and CDR2 is SVGAGI. The CDR3 sequence is CASSRTSGGGNTQYF. CDR3 sequence (DNA): TGTGCCAGCAGTCGGACTAGCGGGGGAGGTAATACGCAGTATTTT.

This rearrangement joins TRBV6-5 to TRBJ2-5; D gene uncertain. The CDR3 loop spans 16 amino acids. The V gene lost 0 bases and the J gene lost 4 bases, with 15 bases spanning the gap. Germline V gene data show CDR1 as MNHEY and CDR2 as SVGAGI. The DNA for the CDR3 is TGTGCCAGCAGTTACTCTCCTTCCGGGTTGGGAGAGACCCAGTACTTC. As protein: CASSYSPSGLGETQYF.

This chain connects TRBV5-8 to TRBJ1-4, with D uncertain. The V end was cut by 2 bases, the J end by 8 bases, with 7 bases between. Germline CDR1 SGHTS, CDR2 YDEGEE. The length of the CDR3 is 12 residues. The CDR3 loop is CASSFDREKLFF. DNA of the CDR3: TGTGCCAGCAGCTTCGATCGGGAAAAACTGTTTTTT.

The genes are TRBV2 and TRBJ2-7; D is unclear. V was clipped by 7 bases and J by 4 bases, with 11 bases between them. This CDR3 spans 12 amino acids. CDR1 SNHLY and CDR2 FYNNEI come from the germline V gene. The CDR3 loop is CASTAYDYEQYF. CDR3 sequence (DNA): TGTGCCAGCACCGCGTATGATTACGAGCAGTACTTC.

J is TRBJ2-5 and V is TRBV6-6; unclear D gene. The CDR3 is 15 amino acids. The V end lost 2 bases, the J end lost 1 base, and 11 bases lay between the germline ends. Germline V gives CDR1 MNHNY, CDR2 SVGAGI (reference sequence). This chain's CDR3 is CASSYPAESQETQYF. CDR3 DNA: TGTGCCAGCAGTTACCCCGCGGAGTCCCAAGAGACCCAGTACTTC.

This clone was counted once. CDR3 amino acids: CASSELAKNIQYF. CDR3 coding DNA: TGTGCCAGCAGTGAACTAGCCAAAAACATTCAGTACTTC. The chain is built from TRBV6-4 and TRBJ2-4; D gene uncertain. The germline gives CDR1 MRHNA, CDR2 SNTAGT. Trimming removed 3 bases at V and 0 bases at J, with 3 bases between. The CDR3 consists of 13 residues.

The J gene is TRBJ1-2, the V gene TRBV19; 7 nucleotides match TRBD1. The germline CDR1 and CDR2 sequences are LNHDA and SQIVND (reference sequence). V lost 6 bases, J lost 8 bases, and 9 bases stayed unmatched. This CDR3 is 13 amino acids long. CDR3 coding DNA: TGTGCCAGTAGAGACACAGGGGAGGACGGCTACACCTTC. Translation gives CASRDTGEDGYTF.

This chain connects TRBV7-9 to TRBJ2-3; D remains ambiguous. The germline V gene has CDR1 SEHNR and CDR2 FQNEAQ (reference sequence). The CDR3 has 12 residues. V lost 4 bases and J lost 4, with 6 bases in between. CDR3 nucleotide sequence: TGTGCCAGCAGCTATATCGCAGATACGCAGTATTTT. Translating it yields CASSYIADTQYF.

The V gene is TRBV4-1, the J gene TRBJ2-5; TRBD2 aligns across 7 bases. The CDR3 length is 15 residues. Germline V gives CDR1 MGHRA, CDR2 YSYEKL. V lost 0 bases to trimming and J lost 9 bases; unmatched junction nucleotides: 10. Written as DNA, the CDR3 is TGCGCCAGCAGCCAAGATATAGGCGGGGGTCGGGCCCAGTACTTC. It translates to CASSQDIGGGRAQYF.

The chain recombines TRBV5-5 with TRBJ1-2, with a tentative D call TRBD1 (6 bases). This CDR3 comprises 15 residues. V dropped 4 bases and J dropped 4 bases, with 17 bases sitting between them. Germline CDR1 reads SGHKS; CDR2 reads YYEKEE (reference sequence). DNA for the CDR3: TGTGCCAGCAGCCCATCACGGACAGAGATCTATGGCTACACCTTC. It is translated as CASSPSRTEIYGYTF.

The chain employs TRBV6-5 and TRBJ1-2; 11 bases match TRBD1. This CDR3 contains 15 residues. The junction had 6 bases not matched to a gene; V was cut back by 7 bases and J by 2 bases. From germline, CDR1 is MNHEY and CDR2 SVGAGI. Here the CDR3 reads CASNGQGAVNYGYTF. The CDR3 coding sequence is TGTGCCAGCAATGGACAGGGGGCCGTCAACTATGGCTACACCTTC.